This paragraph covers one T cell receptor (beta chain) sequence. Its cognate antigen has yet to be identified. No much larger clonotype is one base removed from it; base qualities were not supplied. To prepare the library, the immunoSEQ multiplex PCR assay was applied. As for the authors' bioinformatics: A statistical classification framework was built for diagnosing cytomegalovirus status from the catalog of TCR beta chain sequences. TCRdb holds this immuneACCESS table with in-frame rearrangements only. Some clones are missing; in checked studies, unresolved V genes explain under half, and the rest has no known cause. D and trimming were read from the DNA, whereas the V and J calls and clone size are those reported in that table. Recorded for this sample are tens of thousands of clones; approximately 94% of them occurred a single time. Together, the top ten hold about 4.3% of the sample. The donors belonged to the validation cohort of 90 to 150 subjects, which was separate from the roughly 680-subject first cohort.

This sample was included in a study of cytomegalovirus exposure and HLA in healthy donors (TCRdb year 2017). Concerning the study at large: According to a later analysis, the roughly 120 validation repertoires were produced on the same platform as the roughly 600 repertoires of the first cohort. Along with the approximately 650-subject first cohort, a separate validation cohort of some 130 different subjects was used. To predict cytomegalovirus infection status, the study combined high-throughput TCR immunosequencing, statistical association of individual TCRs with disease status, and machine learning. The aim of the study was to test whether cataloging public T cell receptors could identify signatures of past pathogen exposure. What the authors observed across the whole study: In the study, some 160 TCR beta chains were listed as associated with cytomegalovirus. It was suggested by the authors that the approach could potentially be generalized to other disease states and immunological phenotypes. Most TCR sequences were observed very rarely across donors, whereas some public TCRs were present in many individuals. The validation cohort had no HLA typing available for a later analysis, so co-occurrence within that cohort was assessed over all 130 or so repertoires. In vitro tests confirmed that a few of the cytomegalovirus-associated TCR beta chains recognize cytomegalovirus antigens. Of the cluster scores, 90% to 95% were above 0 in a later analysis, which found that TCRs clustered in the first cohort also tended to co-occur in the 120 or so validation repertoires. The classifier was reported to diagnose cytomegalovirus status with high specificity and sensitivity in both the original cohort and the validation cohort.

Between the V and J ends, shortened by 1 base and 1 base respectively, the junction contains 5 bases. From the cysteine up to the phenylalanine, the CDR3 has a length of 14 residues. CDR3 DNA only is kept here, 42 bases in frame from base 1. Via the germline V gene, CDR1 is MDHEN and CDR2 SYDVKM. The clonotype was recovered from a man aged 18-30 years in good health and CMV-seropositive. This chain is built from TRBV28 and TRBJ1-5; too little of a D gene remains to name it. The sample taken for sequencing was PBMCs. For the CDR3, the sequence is CASSLFLSNQPQHF. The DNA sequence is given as TGTGCCAGCAGTTTATTCCTAAGCAATCAGCCCCAGCATTTT.